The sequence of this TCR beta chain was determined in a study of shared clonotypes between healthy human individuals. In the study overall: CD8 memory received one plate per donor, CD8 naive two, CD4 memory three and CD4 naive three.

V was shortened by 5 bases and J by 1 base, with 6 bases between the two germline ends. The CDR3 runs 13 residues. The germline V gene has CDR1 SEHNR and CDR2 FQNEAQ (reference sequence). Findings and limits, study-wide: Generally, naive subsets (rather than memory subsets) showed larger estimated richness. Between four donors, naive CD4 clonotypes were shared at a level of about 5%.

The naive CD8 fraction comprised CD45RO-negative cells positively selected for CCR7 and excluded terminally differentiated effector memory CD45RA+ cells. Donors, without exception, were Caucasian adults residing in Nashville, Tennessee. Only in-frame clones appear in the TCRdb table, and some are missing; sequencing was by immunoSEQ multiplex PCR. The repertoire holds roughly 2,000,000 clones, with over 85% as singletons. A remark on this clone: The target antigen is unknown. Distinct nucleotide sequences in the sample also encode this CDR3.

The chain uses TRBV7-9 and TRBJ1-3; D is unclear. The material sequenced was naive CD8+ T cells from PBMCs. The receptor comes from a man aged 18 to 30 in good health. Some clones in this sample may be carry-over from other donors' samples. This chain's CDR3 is CASSPPSGNTIYF. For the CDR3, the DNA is TGTGCCAGCAGCCCCCCGTCTGGAAACACCATATATTTT.